Below are 24 T cell receptor beta chains sequenced from a single sample in a study of blood T cell repertoires in COVID-19. Assay used: immunoSEQ multiplex PCR; TCRdb lists only in-frame clones, some missing. The top ten hold approximately 16% of the sample, which has 200,000 to 250,000 clones, around four fifths seen once. Sequencing used PBMCs or T cells enriched from blood (not recorded which). The source of these receptors is a man aged 40-49 years who had recovered from COVID-19.

This clone showed up just once. The chain carries TRBV19 and TRBJ1-4, with 8 bases identical to TRBD1. Per germline, CDR1 LNHDA and CDR2 SQIVND (reference sequence). V trimming: 0 bases; J trimming: 8 bases; junction bases outside the gene matches: 5. The CDR3 has 15 amino acids. This chain's CDR3 is CASSIDRTGKEKLFF. As DNA, the CDR3 is TGTGCCAGTAGTATAGATAGGACAGGGAAGGAAAAACTGTTTTTT. Filled out from reference TRBV19 and TRBJ1-4, the complete variable domain reads DGGITQSPKYLFRKEGQNVTLSCEQNLNHDAMYWYRQDPGQGLRLIYYSQIVNDFQKGDIAEGYSVSREKKESFPLTVTSAQKNPTAFYLCASSIDRTGKEKLFFGSGTQLSVL.

V gene TRBV28 combines with J gene TRBJ1-4; 7 positions match TRBD1. J was trimmed by 8 bases and V by 10 bases; bases with no gene match: 10. The germline V gene encodes CDR1 MDHEN and CDR2 SYDVKM. The CDR3 totals 13 residues. DNA for the CDR3: TGTGCCACTACGACAGGGTGGTTAGAAAAACTGTTTTTT. It is translated as CATTTGWLEKLFF.

This chain uses TRBV7-3 with TRBJ2-2; D possibly corresponds to TRBD2 (6 bases). Germline lookup yields CDR1 SGHTA and CDR2 FQGTGA. V dropped 2 bases and J dropped 0 bases, with 7 bases sitting between them. The CDR3 loop spans 15 amino acids. The CDR3 region has the DNA TGTGCCAGCAGCTTATGGGGGGCGAACACCGGGGAGCTGTTTTTT. Its protein product is CASSLWGANTGELFF.

This clone was found a few times. The chain links TRBV30 to TRBJ2-2; no firm D call. The CDR3 is made up of 13 amino acids. V lost 5 bases, J lost 3 bases, and 10 bases lay in between. In germline, CDR1 is GTSNPN, CDR2 SVGIG (reference sequence). The CDR3 region has the DNA TGTGCCTGGGCTTACTATTACACCGGGGAGCTGTTTTTT. This gives the protein CAWAYYYTGELFF.

The rearrangement links TRBV5-1 to TRBJ2-1, with D perhaps TRBD1 (6 bases). The CDR3 runs to 15 residues. Looked up from germline, CDR1 is SGHRS and CDR2 is YFSETQ. The V gene lost 2 bases and the J gene lost 7 bases, with 16 bases spanning the gap. The CDR3 nucleotides read TGCGCCAGCAGCTTAGGGACAAGTCTGGTAAATGAGCAGTTCTTC. Translation gives CASSLGTSLVNEQFF.

This clone occurred once. The chain recombines TRBV2 with TRBJ2-1; unclear D gene. CDR3 length: 12 residues. Germline CDR1 SNHLY, CDR2 FYNNEI. V lost 7 bases and J lost 3, with 7 bases in between. The CDR3 sequence is CASKSGYNEQFF. The CDR3, as DNA: TGTGCCAGCAAGTCCGGCTACAATGAGCAGTTCTTC.

This sequence joins TRBV9 and TRBJ2-1; D might be TRBD2 (6 bases). Trimming took 4 bases from V and 3 from J, leaving 17 bases between them. CDR1 SGDLS and CDR2 YYNGEE come from the germline V gene. The CDR3 has 16 amino acids. In DNA, the CDR3 is TGTGCCAGCAGCCCCCGGGGACTCTTTGGCTACAATGAGCAGTTCTTC. Protein sequence: CASSPRGLFGYNEQFF. The complete variable domain, with remaining parts taken from reference TRBV9 and TRBJ2-1, reads DSGVTQTPKHLITATGQRVTLRCSPRSGDLSVYWYQQSLDQGLQFLIQYYNGEERAKGNILERFSAQQFPDLHSELNLSSLELGDSALYFCASSPRGLFGYNEQFFGPGTRLTVL.

This clone appeared a single time. The chain carries TRBV9 and TRBJ1-1, with TRBD1 matching 9 bases. The CDR3 is 16 amino acids. V shed 3 bases and J 4 bases; nucleotides not matched to a gene: 10. Germline V gives CDR1 SGDLS, CDR2 YYNGEE. The chain's CDR3 is CASSDTGTGLGTEAFF. The CDR3 coding sequence is TGTGCCAGCAGCGACACCGGGACAGGGCTTGGCACTGAAGCTTTCTTT.

The V and J genes are TRBV3-1 (or the pseudogene TRBV3-2) and TRBJ2-3, with TRBD2 matching 7 bases. Germline CDR1 LGHDT, CDR2 YNNKEL (reference sequence). The CDR3 contains 20 residues. Trimming at V came to 3 bases and at J to 0 bases, leaving 18 bases not matched to a gene. CDR3 DNA sequence: TGTGCCAGCAGCCACGCCGGAGGGGCTCCGGGGGGTACTAGCACAGATACGCAGTATTTT. It specifies CASSHAGGAPGGTSTDTQYF.

This clone was observed a handful of times. Distinct nucleotide sequences in the sample also encode this CDR3. The genes are TRBV5-4 and TRBJ1-2, with a weak D call TRBD1 (5 bases). Between the trimmed V and J ends, which lost 2 bases and 5 bases, there was a span of 10 bases. Per the germline V gene, CDR1 is SGHNT and CDR2 is YYREEE (reference sequence). This CDR3 is 13 amino acids long. CDR3 sequence reads: CASSFSQGYGYTF. The CDR3 DNA reads TGTGCCAGCAGCTTTAGCCAGGGTTATGGCTACACCTTC.

This chain links TRBV7-8 with TRBJ1-2; D gene ambiguous. CDR3 length: 15 residues. CDR1 and CDR2 (germline): SGHVS, FQNEAQ. Trimming took 5 bases from V and 3 from J, leaving 16 bases between them. The CDR3 nucleotides are TGTGCCAGCAGCCCGTACCGTCTAAACGACTATGGCTACACCTTC. It yields the protein CASSPYRLNDYGYTF.

This chain uses TRBV10-3 with TRBJ1-1, with TRBD1 identical over 9 bases. The J segment lost 3 bases and the V segment lost 6 bases, leaving 5 bases of the junction unmatched. The CDR3 runs to 14 residues. Germline V lookup: CDR1 ENHRY, CDR2 SYGVKD. The CDR3 is CAIRGTGRDTEAFF. The CDR3 DNA reads TGTGCCATCAGAGGGACAGGGCGGGACACTGAAGCTTTCTTT.

The chain recombines TRBV4-3 with TRBJ2-7, with D possibly being TRBD1 (6 bases). CDR3 length: 17 residues. Germline CDR1 is LGHNA and CDR2 is YSLEER. V was trimmed by 4 bases and J by 0 bases, leaving 19 bases between them. The CDR3 region has the DNA TGCGCCAGCAGCCGGACAGTTCAGGGGCTACTCTCCTACGAGCAGTACTTC. It yields the protein CASSRTVQGLLSYEQYF.

The chain combines TRBV27 with TRBJ1-6, with a tentative D call TRBD1 (5 bases). From germline, CDR1 is MNHEY and CDR2 SMNVEV (reference sequence). Trimming pared 0 bases from V and 9 bases from J, leaving 9 bases between. The CDR3 has 14 residues. The CDR3 region has the DNA TGTGCCAGCAGTTTATCGGGGCCGGGTTCACCCCTCCACTTT. This codes for CASSLSGPGSPLHF.

CDR3 nucleotide sequence: TGTGCCAGCGGAAGGAGGAGCCGGGAGACCGGGGAGCTGTTTTTT. This codes for CASGRRSRETGELFF. The chain is built from TRBV5-6 and TRBJ2-2, with a weak D call TRBD2 (6 bases). Germline CDR1 SGHDT, CDR2 YYEEEE. Trimming took 7 bases from V and 5 from J, leaving 18 bases between them. This CDR3 is built from 15 residues.

The chain links TRBV28 to TRBJ1-5; D is undetermined. Trimming cost V 6 bases and J 11 bases, with 11 bases left between them. There are 11 residues in the CDR3. From germline, CDR1 is MDHEN and CDR2 SYDVKM. The CDR3 loop is CASSRLEAQHF. The CDR3 DNA reads as TGTGCCAGCAGCCGACTAGAGGCCCAGCATTTT. The full variable domain, its missing parts supplied by reference TRBV28 and TRBJ1-5, is DVKVTQSSRYLVKRTGEKVFLECVQDMDHENMFWYRQDPGLGLRLIYFSYDVKMKEKGDIPEGYSVSREKKERFSLILESASTNQTSMYLCASSRLEAQHFGDGTRLSIL.

This chain links TRBV27 with TRBJ2-3; D is ambiguous. The CDR3 is 15 amino acids. Trimming removed 5 bases at V and 0 bases at J, with 12 bases between. Germline V gene sequence: CDR1 MNHEY, CDR2 SMNVEV (reference sequence). This CDR3 is CASSPLYWSTDTQYF. CDR3 nucleotide sequence: TGTGCCAGCAGTCCGCTATATTGGAGCACAGATACGCAGTATTTT.

A single count supports this clone. The rearrangement links TRBV7-3 to TRBJ2-7; 10 nucleotides line up with TRBD1. The ends lost 1 base at V and 4 bases at J; junction bases unmatched: 4. Per the germline V gene, CDR1 is SGHTA and CDR2 is FQGTGA. This CDR3 is 15 amino acids long. DNA of the CDR3: TGTGCCAGCAGCTTAATGGGACAGGGGATTTACGAGCAGTACTTC. Residues: CASSLMGQGIYEQYF.

The chain couples TRBV10-3 to TRBJ1-5, with unresolved D. Trimming cost V 0 bases and J 4 bases, with 13 bases left between them. CDR3 size: 16 residues. Germline CDR1 and CDR2: ENHRY and SYGVKD. The CDR3 DNA reads as TGTGCCATCAGTGAGTCGAATCCGGTCGGGAATCAGCCCCAGCATTTT. This gives the protein CAISESNPVGNQPQHF.

This clone occurred once. The chain combines TRBV5-5 with TRBJ2-4; TRBD2 might be the D (5 bases). This CDR3 has 16 amino acids. Germline values: CDR1 SGHKS, CDR2 YYEKEE (reference sequence). Trimming removed 4 bases from V and 0 bases from J, with 14 bases in between. This chain's CDR3 is CASSPRTDLAKNIQYF. Here the CDR3 DNA reads TGTGCCAGCAGCCCCCGGACTGATCTAGCCAAAAACATTCAGTACTTC.

This sequence joins TRBV27 and TRBJ1-6; maybe TRBD1 (5 bases). Trimming stripped 4 bases from V and 12 bases from J, with 10 bases between. This CDR3 region has 12 residues. Germline V gene sequence: CDR1 MNHEY, CDR2 SMNVEV (reference sequence). The CDR3 nucleotides read TGTGCCAGCAGTTCCTTGGGGGGACCCCTCCACTTT. This sequence encodes CASSSLGGPLHF.

This sequence joins TRBV6-1 and TRBJ1-5; TRBD1 might be the D (6 bases). The germline gives CDR1 MNHNS, CDR2 SASEGT. This CDR3 has 16 residues. Between the trimmed V and J ends, which lost 4 bases and 6 bases, there was a span of 19 bases. This CDR3 reads CASSAPLAGAGQPQHF. CDR3 sequence (DNA): TGTGCCAGCAGTGCACCTTTAGCAGGGGCGGGTCAGCCCCAGCATTTT.

The rearrangement links TRBV7-6 to TRBJ1-2; perhaps TRBD1 as D (6 bases). CDR1 is SGHVS and CDR2 is FNYEAQ in the germline V gene. The CDR3 length is 14 residues. Trimming took off 1 base at V and 3 bases at J, with 9 bases between the two ends. The CDR3 sequence is CASSLGQAYYGYTF. DNA for the CDR3: TGTGCCAGCAGCTTAGGACAGGCCTACTATGGCTACACCTTC.

This rearrangement joins TRBV7-8 to TRBJ1-1; D remains ambiguous. Trimming shortened V by 0 bases and J by 4 bases, and 9 bases separated the two germline ends. Per the germline V gene, CDR1 is SGHVS and CDR2 is FQNEAQ. The CDR3 runs 14 residues. DNA of the CDR3: TGTGCCAGCAGCTTAGCGAGGGTGGGCACTGAAGCTTTCTTT. This codes for CASSLARVGTEAFF.